One and the same sample provided the 2 T cell receptor beta chains below, sequenced in a study of molecular identifiers for immune sequencing clone quantification. TCRdb re-called the PCR reads with MiXCR, one entry per CDR3 protein. The sample has approximately 97,000 distinct CDR3 sequences, roughly 24% seen once. The specimen was naive CD8+ T cells from blood, with Jurkat cell RNA spiked in. The sample's subset: FACS-sorted CD8+CD4-CCR7+CD45RA+ naive T cells. The receptors here all came from a human donor in good health. Some libraries in this study had Jurkat cell RNA spiked in.

Worth noting for this clonotype: One junction end does not reproduce the germline sequence, and a read error may be involved. The chain has TRBV7-2 and TRBJ1-4; weak D call: TRBD1 (6 bases). This CDR3 has 14 residues. In germline, CDR1 is SGHTA, CDR2 FQGNSA. The CDR3 DNA reads as TGTGCCAGCAGCGCTCGGGGGCCCCCTGAAAAACTGTCTTTT. Amino acids: CASSARGPPEKLSF.

This clonotype occurred many times. V and J are TRBV7-9 and TRBJ1-1, with no clear D. The germline V gene encodes CDR1 SEHNR and CDR2 FQNEAQ (reference sequence). Trimming left V 4 bases short and J 7 bases short, with 10 bases between. The CDR3 runs 12 residues. CDR3 coding DNA: TGTGCCAGCAGCTGGGAAGAGATTGAAGCTTTCTTT. Its translation is CASSWEEIEAFF.